The 30 T cell receptor beta chains below all came from one sample that was sequenced in a study of blood T cell repertoires in COVID-19. Sequencing was performed with immunoSEQ multiplex PCR; in TCRdb, only in-frame clones are kept and a portion is missing. The sample records around 190,000 clones, roughly 83% being singletons. The sequenced material came from peripheral blood. All receptors derive from a woman aged 40 to 50 with COVID-19, enrolled during active disease.

The count of this clone is one. The chain recombines TRBV9 with TRBJ2-7, with TRBD1 matching 7 bases. Trimming at V came to 0 bases and at J to 4 bases, leaving 7 bases not matched to a gene. CDR1 is SGDLS and CDR2 is YYNGEE in the germline V gene. This CDR3 has 15 residues. DNA of the CDR3: TGTGCCAGCAGCGTAGGAGGGGGCCAACCTTACGAGCAGTACTTC. Its translation: CASSVGGGQPYEQYF.

This clone was recorded only once. The CDR3 here is CASSYRDRTIYGYTF. The CDR3, as DNA: TGTGCCAGCAGTTACCGGGACAGGACCATCTATGGCTACACCTTC. The rearrangement uses TRBV6-2 or TRBV6-3 and TRBJ1-2; 8 bases map to TRBD1. CDR3 size: 15 residues. Looked up from germline, CDR1 is MNHEY and CDR2 is SVGEGT. With 2 bases clipped from V and 4 bases from J, the junction kept 6 bases outside the gene matches.

The rearrangement links TRBV7-7 to TRBJ2-7; TRBD1 matches at 8 bases. CDR1 is SSHAT, CDR2 FNYEAQ, per germline (reference sequence). The CDR3 totals 15 residues. The J segment lost 6 bases and the V segment lost 5 bases, leaving 12 bases of the junction unmatched. The CDR3, as DNA: TGTGCCAGCAGCCCAGGGACAGGTGAGGGTGGCGAGCAGTACTTC. The encoded protein is CASSPGTGEGGEQYF.

The rearrangement uses TRBV14 and TRBJ2-1; D is perhaps TRBD1 (6 bases). Trimming left V 1 base short and J 4 bases short, with 11 bases between. Germline V gene sequence: CDR1 SGHDN, CDR2 FVKESK. CDR3 size: 15 residues. The CDR3 coding sequence is TGTGCCAGCAGCCAAGCCTATACAGGGTACAATGAGCAGTTCTTC. This translates into CASSQAYTGYNEQFF. The full variable domain, completed using reference TRBV14 and TRBJ2-1, is EAGVTQFPSHSVIEKGQTVTLRCDPISGHDNLYWYRRVMGKEIKFLLHFVKESKQDESGMPNNRFLAERTGGTYSTLKVQPAELEDSGVYFCASSQAYTGYNEQFFGPGTRLTVL.

The chain employs TRBV5-5 and TRBJ2-7; TRBD1 aligns across 8 bases. Trimming removed 0 bases from V and 3 bases from J; junction bases left unmatched: 11. Germline-derived CDR1 and CDR2 are SGHKS and YYEKEE (reference sequence). The CDR3 covers 17 residues. The CDR3 region has the DNA TGTGCCAGCAGCTTGGGACAGGGGCGTCTCGGAGACTACGAGCAGTACTTC. This sequence encodes CASSLGQGRLGDYEQYF.

The chain joins TRBV6-5 to TRBJ1-1; D ambiguous. CDR3 length equals 13 residues. The V end was cut by 7 bases, the J end by 0 bases, with 9 bases between. Per germline, CDR1 MNHEY and CDR2 SVGAGI. This CDR3 reads CASNRGMNTEAFF. For the CDR3, the DNA is TGTGCCAGCAATCGGGGAATGAACACTGAAGCTTTCTTT.

In this sample, this clone turned up a few times. The rearrangement uses TRBV6-6 and TRBJ2-1, with D tentatively TRBD2 (5 bases). V was trimmed by 11 bases and J by 6 bases, leaving 11 bases between them. The CDR3 spans 11 residues. Germline V lookup: CDR1 MNHNY, CDR2 SVGAGI (reference sequence). The CDR3 sequence is CAARGPNEQFF. DNA for the CDR3: TGTGCCGCACGGGGTCCCAATGAGCAGTTCTTC.

V is TRBV7-9 and J is TRBJ2-3, with D perhaps TRBD2 (6 bases). CDR1 SEHNR and CDR2 FQNEAQ come from the germline V gene (reference sequence). Trimming shortened V by 3 bases and J by 4 bases, and 11 bases separated the two germline ends. This CDR3 has 14 residues. CDR3 residues: CASSLGTPPDTQYF. CDR3 DNA: TGTGCCAGCAGCTTGGGGACTCCGCCAGATACGCAGTATTTT. Combining the CDR3 with reference TRBV7-9 and TRBJ2-3 gives the whole variable domain DTGVSQNPRHKITKRGQNVTFRCDPISEHNRLYWYRQTLGQGPEFLTYFQNEAQLEKSRLLSDRFSAERPKGSFSTLEIQRTEQGDSAMYLCASSLGTPPDTQYFGPGTRLTVL.

The chain recombines TRBV6-5 with TRBJ2-5; TRBD2 matches at 8 bases. V shed 2 bases, J shed 5 bases, and the junction held 7 bases outside the gene matches. Germline V lookup: CDR1 MNHEY, CDR2 SVGAGI. This CDR3 has 15 amino acids. The CDR3 spells CASSYSGGLGETQYF. DNA for the CDR3: TGTGCCAGCAGTTACAGCGGGGGCCTGGGGGAGACCCAGTACTTC.

The rearrangement joins TRBV7-9 to TRBJ2-3, with 11 bases lining up with TRBD2. The CDR3 is 14 residues long. CDR1 is SEHNR, CDR2 FQNEAQ, per germline (reference sequence). J gave up 6 bases and V 11 bases, and 10 bases lay outside the gene matches. Here the CDR3 DNA reads TGTGCCCGCTCAGTAGCGGGGGGGCCCGATACGCAGTATTTT. It yields the protein CARSVAGGPDTQYF.

This clone was detected only a few times. J is TRBJ2-5 and V is TRBV7-2, with 12 positions matching TRBD2. Germline V lookup: CDR1 SGHTA, CDR2 FQGNSA. This CDR3 has 14 residues. With V trimmed by 7 bases and J by 4 bases, 4 bases remained unmatched. CDR3 protein: CASKRGLAGETQYF. The CDR3 DNA follows: TGTGCCAGCAAGCGGGGACTAGCGGGAGAGACCCAGTACTTC. Looking up the rest from reference TRBV7-2 and TRBJ2-5 gives the full variable domain: GAGVSQSPSNKVTEKGKDVELRCDPISGHTALYWYRQSLGQGLEFLIYFQGNSAPDKSGLPSDRFSAERTGGSVSTLTIQRTQQEDSAVYLCASKRGLAGETQYFGPGTRLLVL.

This chain links TRBV30 with TRBJ1-2; 9 positions agree with TRBD1. This CDR3 has 15 residues. The V gene's germline CDR1 is GTSNPN and CDR2 SVGIG (reference sequence). The ends lost 2 bases at V and 4 bases at J; junction bases unmatched: 8. As DNA, the CDR3 is TGTGCCTGGAGTATGGGGACAGGGACCGGCTATGGCTACACCTTC. Its translation is CAWSMGTGTGYGYTF.

The chain has TRBV4-2 and TRBJ2-7; 11 bases agree with TRBD2. Germline assignment: CDR1 LGHNA and CDR2 YNFKEQ. The CDR3 is made up of 18 amino acids. The junction had 14 bases not matched to a gene; V was cut back by 0 bases and J by 7 bases. The CDR3 coding sequence is TGTGCCAGCAGCCAAGACCCCTGGGGAATAGCGGGGGGGGAGGAGCAGTACTTC. This codes for CASSQDPWGIAGGEEQYF.

Regarding this clone: A junction boundary mismatches the germline segment, possibly from a read error. The DNA of the CDR3 is TGTGCCAGCAGCCAATCGGAAACCCGGGACAGCGAATTC. Its translation is CASSQSETRDSEF. The chain carries TRBV3-1 (or the pseudogene TRBV3-2) and TRBJ1-2; TRBD1 aligns across 7 bases. Germline V gene lookup returns CDR1 LGHDT and CDR2 YNNKEL (reference sequence). This CDR3 spans 13 amino acids.

The gene calls are TRBV29-1 and TRBJ1-3; 8 bases fit TRBD1. From germline, CDR1 is SQVTM and CDR2 ANQGSEA. This CDR3 has 16 amino acids. V gave up 6 bases and J gave up 4 bases; unmatched junction bases: 14. The CDR3 is CSVQDPQGAAGNTIYF. CDR3 sequence (DNA): TGCAGCGTCCAAGACCCTCAGGGGGCGGCAGGAAACACCATATATTTT.

The CDR3 sequence: CASSADRGGNQPQHF. Written as DNA, the CDR3 is TGTGCCAGCAGCGCTGACAGGGGCGGCAATCAGCCCCAGCATTTT. V and J are TRBV7-9 and TRBJ1-5; 8 bases map to TRBD1. The germline V gene encodes CDR1 SEHNR and CDR2 FQNEAQ (reference sequence). J gave up 2 bases and V 5 bases, and 5 bases lay outside the gene matches. The CDR3 totals 15 residues.

The J gene is TRBJ1-1, the V gene TRBV30, with D maybe TRBD1 (6 bases). Trimming removed 8 bases from V and 6 bases from J, with 19 bases in between. The CDR3 runs 13 residues. The V gene's germline CDR1 is GTSNPN and CDR2 SVGIG (reference sequence). The CDR3 region is CAGGGPGGAEAFF. The CDR3 DNA is TGTGCCGGGGGGGGGCCGGGCGGGGCTGAAGCTTTCTTT.

This clone was counted once. The chain uses TRBV3-1 (or the pseudogene TRBV3-2) and TRBJ1-3; D ambiguous. The CDR3 has 14 amino acids. V lost 1 base and J 7 bases, leaving 11 bases between the germline ends. Germline loops: CDR1 LGHDT, CDR2 YNNKEL (reference sequence). CDR3 protein: CASSQVGGANTIYF. The CDR3, as DNA: TGTGCCAGCAGCCAAGTAGGCGGCGCTAACACCATATATTTT.

This clone has only one observation. The chain is built from TRBV4-1 and TRBJ1-4; no clear D gene. V shed 0 bases and J shed 8 bases, with 16 bases lying between them. The CDR3 length is 16 residues. Germline V lookup: CDR1 MGHRA, CDR2 YSYEKL. The CDR3 sequence: CASSQDIARVGEKLFF. CDR3 coding DNA: TGCGCCAGCAGCCAAGATATCGCGAGGGTGGGGGAAAAACTGTTTTTT.

This clone was seen a handful of times. The V gene is TRBV5-1, the J gene TRBJ1-2; D not resolved. Germline values: CDR1 SGHRS, CDR2 YFSETQ. The V end was cut by 0 bases, the J end by 0 bases, with 9 bases between. The CDR3 is made up of 15 amino acids. The CDR3 reads CASSLEGGSNYGYTF. The CDR3 coding sequence is TGCGCCAGCAGCTTGGAAGGAGGATCTAACTATGGCTACACCTTC. The full variable domain, in which reference TRBV5-1 and TRBJ1-2 provide the parts outside the CDR3, is KAGVTQTPRYLIKTRGQQVTLSCSPISGHRSVSWYQQTPGQGLQFLFEYFSETQRNKGNFPGRFSGRQFSNSRSEMNVSTLELGDSALYLCASSLEGGSNYGYTFGSGTRLTVV.

The chain employs TRBV14 and TRBJ2-3; 9 bases are a match to TRBD2. Germline V CDR1 and CDR2: SGHDN, FVKESK. The CDR3 is 16 residues long. With V trimmed by 6 bases and J by 3 bases, 10 bases remained unmatched. CDR3 region: CASSRPGGGVTDTQYF. CDR3 in DNA: TGTGCCAGCAGTCGCCCCGGCGGGGGGGTGACAGATACGCAGTATTTT.

This sequence joins TRBV9 and TRBJ1-1; D perhaps matches TRBD1 (5 bases). The CDR3 is 15 amino acids. Trimming left V 0 bases short and J 2 bases short, with 11 bases between. Germline lookup yields CDR1 SGDLS and CDR2 YYNGEE. CDR3 in DNA: TGTGCCAGCAGCGTAGAGCCAGGGACTAACACTGAAGCTTTCTTT. It is translated as CASSVEPGTNTEAFF.

This clone has ten or more counts. The J gene is TRBJ2-3, the V gene TRBV7-9, with 10 bases aligning to TRBD1. The CDR3 contains 16 residues. Unmatched junction bases numbered 7, after V lost 1 base and J lost 6 bases. CDR1 and CDR2 from the germline V gene are SEHNR and FQNEAQ (reference sequence). The CDR3 loop reads CASSLGQGAKYDTQYF. CDR3 in DNA: TGTGCCAGCAGCTTAGGACAGGGGGCAAAGTACGATACGCAGTATTTT.

CDR3 in amino acids: CASSLGRGVSGNTIYF. CDR3 nucleotides: TGTGCCAGCAGCTTAGGCAGGGGCGTCTCTGGAAACACCATATATTTT. The rearrangement links TRBV7-8 to TRBJ1-3, with D tentatively TRBD1 (6 bases). The CDR3 covers 16 residues. CDR1 SGHVS and CDR2 FQNEAQ come from the germline V gene. The V end lost 1 base, the J end lost 0 bases, and 10 bases lay between the germline ends.

This clone was seen a single time. In DNA form, the CDR3 reads TGTGCCAGTAGTCGGGACAGCCTTGCAACTAATGAAAAACTGTTTTTT. Translated, it gives CASSRDSLATNEKLFF. V gene TRBV19 combines with J gene TRBJ1-4, with 7 nucleotides matching TRBD1. J lost 0 bases, V lost 5 bases, and 6 bases had no gene match. Per germline, CDR1 LNHDA and CDR2 SQIVND (reference sequence). CDR3 size: 16 residues.

As DNA, the CDR3 is TGCGCCAGCAGCTTGGGGGGGACAGAAGAGACCCAGTACTTC. This encodes CASSLGGTEETQYF. The chain has TRBV5-1 and TRBJ2-5; 7 bases are a match to TRBD1. Looked up from germline, CDR1 is SGHRS and CDR2 is YFSETQ. This CDR3 contains 14 residues. V shed 0 bases, J shed 3 bases, and the junction held 2 bases outside the gene matches.

The V and J genes are TRBV5-4 and TRBJ2-2; TRBD2 agrees at 8 bases. The CDR3 is 14 residues long. The junction had 4 bases not matched to a gene; V was cut back by 2 bases and J by 7 bases. Germline V gene data show CDR1 as SGHNT and CDR2 as YYREEE (reference sequence). CDR3 coding DNA: TGTGCCAGCAGCTTCGGGGGGGCAAGCGGGGAGCTGTTTTTT. It specifies CASSFGGASGELFF.

The chain combines TRBV10-3 with TRBJ1-5; 7 bases align to TRBD1. The CDR3 spans 14 residues. Per germline, CDR1 ENHRY and CDR2 SYGVKD. Germline trimming cut 10 bases from V and 7 bases from J; bases unmatched to any gene: 13. The CDR3 region is CATTAQGELQPQHF. In nucleotides, the CDR3 is TGTGCCACCACGGCTCAGGGGGAATTGCAGCCCCAGCATTTT.

This clone occurred once. The rearrangement joins TRBV5-6 to TRBJ1-5, with a weak D call TRBD1 (5 bases). This CDR3 contains 15 residues. Germline V lookup: CDR1 SGHDT, CDR2 YYEEEE. V was pared by 0 bases and J by 6 bases, with 13 bases between. Written as DNA, the CDR3 is TGTGCCAGCAGCTTGGGGAGGGGTTCAGGTCAGCCCCAGCATTTT. Amino acids: CASSLGRGSGQPQHF.

The chain employs TRBV7-2 and TRBJ2-5; tentative D call: TRBD1 (5 bases). Germline V gene lookup returns CDR1 SGHTA and CDR2 FQGNSA. Trimming removed 3 bases at V and 4 bases at J, with 12 bases between. This CDR3 has 14 amino acids. The CDR3 nucleotides read TGTGCCAGCAGCTTGACAGACCCTCGAGAGACCCAGTACTTC. It specifies CASSLTDPRETQYF.